Following are 4 T cell receptor beta chains from one sample sequenced in a study of vaccination effects on CD4 cells after COVID-19. In the ViraFEST assay, antigen-specific CD4+ clonotypes were identified by expansion after peptide-pool stimulation. CD4+ T cell isolation took place after nine to eleven days of culture. Vaccine recipients, nucleocapsid antibody negative, had no prior SARS-CoV-2 infection. The method was immunoSEQ multiplex PCR; TCRdb's version includes in-frame clones alone and lacks a portion of them. Here the sample spans roughly 67,000 clones, 78% being singletons. The antigens of these receptors remain unknown. Sequenced here: CD4+ T cells from PBMCs cultured with SARS-CoV-2 spike peptides, sampled before COVID-19 vaccination. The receptors come from a human donor who received a COVID-19 vaccine.

The rearrangement uses TRBV7-9 and TRBJ1-6; D perhaps matches TRBD1 (6 bases). The CDR3 length is 14 residues. Trimming took 7 bases from V and 8 from J, leaving 15 bases between them. From germline, CDR1 is SEHNR and CDR2 FQNEAQ (reference sequence). The CDR3 reads CASKFTGIDSPLHF. The CDR3 bases are TGTGCCAGCAAATTTACAGGGATAGATTCACCCCTCCACTTT.

The chain is built from TRBV7-9 and TRBJ2-5; D not certain. Germline CDR1 SEHNR, CDR2 FQNEAQ (reference sequence). The CDR3 totals 12 residues. The V end was cut by 3 bases, the J end by 5 bases, with 7 bases between. The DNA for the CDR3 is TGTGCCAGCAGCTTCCAGGTGGAGACCCAGTACTTC. It encodes CASSFQVETQYF.

The chain combines TRBV15 with TRBJ2-3; D gene uncertain. Germline CDR1 LNHNV, CDR2 YYDKDF (reference sequence). CDR3 length: 14 residues. V was clipped by 0 bases and J by 2 bases, with 6 bases between them. This chain's CDR3 is CATSREVSTDTQYF. The DNA for the CDR3 is TGTGCCACCAGCAGAGAGGTCTCCACAGATACGCAGTATTTT.

The chain recombines TRBV5-4 with TRBJ2-3, with TRBD2 matching 8 bases. The CDR3 covers 17 residues. From germline, CDR1 is SGHNT and CDR2 YYREEE (reference sequence). The ends lost 5 bases at V and 6 bases at J; junction bases unmatched: 17. The CDR3: CASRDARGAGVRDTQYF. In DNA form, the CDR3 reads TGTGCCAGCAGGGACGCAAGGGGAGCGGGGGTACGCGATACGCAGTATTTT.